This T cell receptor (beta chain) was identified in a study of shared clonotypes between healthy human individuals. Overall study context: Three plates were used per donor for CD4 naive, three for CD4 memory, two for CD8 naive and one for CD8 memory. Study observations and caveats: Sharing of clonotypes among donors was expected to vary with sequencing depth.

The CDR3 is 14 amino acids. Germline assignment: CDR1 MDHEN and CDR2 SYDVKM. The germline V and J ends were trimmed by 2 bases and 4 bases, with 12 bases remaining between them. In the original workflow: ImmunoSEQ gave junction-only sequences without quality scores, so filtering differed. The repertoire was sequenced with immunoSEQ multiplex PCR; TCRdb's copy has only in-frame clones and lacks some. The DNA was the basis for D and trimming; V, J and clone size are from that table. The sample has some 650,000 clones; around 97% are singletons. As regards this clone: Antigen: not known.

The chain has TRBV28 and TRBJ2-7, with D unclear. The TCR comes from a woman in her 30s in good health. Sequences were obtained from naive CD4+ T cells sorted from blood. Subset: CD45RA+ positively selected. The CDR3 bases are TGTGCCAGCAGTTTACCCCTCCGGGCATACGAGCAGTACTTC. It yields the protein CASSLPLRAYEQYF.